This TCR beta chain was captured by sequencing in a study of graft-versus-host responses after intestinal transplantation. Overall study context: Induction with anti-thymocyte globulin, then tacrolimus and steroids for three to four years, was given to all recipients. The study, taken as a whole, reports: High graft-versus-host to host-versus-graft T cell clonal ratios marked allografts of patients with graft-donor macrochimerism.

This clone is a singleton in its sample. Antigen specificity is unknown. Trimming took 5 bases from V and 4 from J, leaving 12 bases between them. The germline CDR1 and CDR2 sequences are SGHNT and YENEEA. The CDR3 runs 14 residues. Assay used: immunoSEQ multiplex PCR; TCRdb lists only in-frame clones, some missing. This sample has around 100,000 clones; about 92% occur once, and the top ten carry approximately 0.22%. Sequencing used unstimulated CD4+ T cells sorted from spleen or lymph node cells, obtained before transplant. The sequence was collected from a human donor who was the organ donor for an intestinal transplant. The rearrangement joins TRBV11-3 to TRBJ1-3; D is ambiguous. The CDR3 spells CASSQEAGGNTIYF. CDR3 bases: TGTGCCAGCAGCCAGGAGGCGGGGGGAAACACCATATATTTT.